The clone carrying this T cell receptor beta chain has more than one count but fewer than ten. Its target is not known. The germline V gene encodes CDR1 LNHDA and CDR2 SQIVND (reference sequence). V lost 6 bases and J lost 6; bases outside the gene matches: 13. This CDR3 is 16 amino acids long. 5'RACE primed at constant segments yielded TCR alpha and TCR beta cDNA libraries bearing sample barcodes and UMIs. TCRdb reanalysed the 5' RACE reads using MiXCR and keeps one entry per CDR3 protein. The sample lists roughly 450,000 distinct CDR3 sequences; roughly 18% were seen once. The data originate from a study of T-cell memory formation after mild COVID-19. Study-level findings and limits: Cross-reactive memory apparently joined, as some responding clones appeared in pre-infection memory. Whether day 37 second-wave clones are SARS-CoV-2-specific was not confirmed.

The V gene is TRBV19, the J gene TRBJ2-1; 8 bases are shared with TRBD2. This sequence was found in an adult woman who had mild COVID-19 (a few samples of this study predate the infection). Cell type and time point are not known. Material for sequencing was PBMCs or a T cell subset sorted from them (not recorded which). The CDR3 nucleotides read TGTGCCAGTAGCGGGAGAACCGGGACTAGGGTCAATGAGCAGTTCTTC. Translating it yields CASSGRTGTRVNEQFF.